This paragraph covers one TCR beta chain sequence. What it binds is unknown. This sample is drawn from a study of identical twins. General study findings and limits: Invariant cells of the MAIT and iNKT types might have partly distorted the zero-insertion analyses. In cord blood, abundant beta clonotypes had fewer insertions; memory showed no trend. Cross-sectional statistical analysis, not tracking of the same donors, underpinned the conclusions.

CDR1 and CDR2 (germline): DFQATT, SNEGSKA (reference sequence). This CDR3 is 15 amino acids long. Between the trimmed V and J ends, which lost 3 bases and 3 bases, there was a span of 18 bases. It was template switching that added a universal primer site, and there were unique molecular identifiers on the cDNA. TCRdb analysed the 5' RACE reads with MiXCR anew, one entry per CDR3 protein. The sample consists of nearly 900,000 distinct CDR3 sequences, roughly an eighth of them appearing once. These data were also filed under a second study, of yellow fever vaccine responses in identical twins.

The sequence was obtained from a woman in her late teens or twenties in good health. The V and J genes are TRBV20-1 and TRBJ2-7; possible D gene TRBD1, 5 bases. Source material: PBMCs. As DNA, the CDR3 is TGCAGTGCTAGTGCGAAGGGGAAACCCCACTACGAGCAGTACGTC. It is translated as CSASAKGKPHYEQYV.